This TCR beta chain stems from a study of regulatory T cells in long-lasting Graves disease. Regarding the study as a whole: Shared public clonotypes totalled 2,741 in persistent patients, compared with roughly 970 in new patients. The TCR repertoire of persistent Graves' patients was less diverse than that of newly diagnosed ones.

Time point denoted: newly diagnosed GD, antithyroid drugs for less than 3 months. Preparation of the TCR library used RNA extracted from PBMCs. The authors drew around 9 milliliters of peripheral blood into EDTA tubes. Construction of the TCR beta libraries employed iRepertoire HTBI primers in conjunction with Arm-PCR of CDR3 regions. TCRdb re-called the multiplex PCR reads through MiXCR, storing one row per CDR3 protein. The sample consists of over 500,000 distinct CDR3 sequences, 16% of them appearing once. This clonotype came up many times. What it binds is not known. The same data also went into a second study, on T cells in Graves' hyperthyroidism and ophthalmopathy.

This sample comprised peripheral blood mononuclear cells (PBMCs), obtained at new diagnosis, from a patient treated with antithyroid drugs. This sequence originates from a man in his late teens or twenties with Graves disease.

For the CDR3, the DNA is TGTGCCTGGAGTGGGGGACTAGCGGGCACCGGGGAGCTGTTTTTT. Translated: CAWSGGLAGTGELFF. The genes are TRBV30 and TRBJ2-2; 12 positions match TRBD2. CDR1 GTSNPN and CDR2 SVGIG come from the germline V gene (reference sequence). There are 15 residues in the CDR3. V lost 1 base to trimming and J lost 4 bases; unmatched junction nucleotides: 1.